This passage covers 21 T cell receptor beta chains from one sample sequenced in a study of shared clonotypes between healthy human individuals. Using immunoSEQ multiplex PCR, the repertoire was profiled, and TCRdb retains in-frame clones only, with some absent. The table has about a million clones, about 80% seen once; the top ten hold approximately 1.5%. The source material was memory CD4+ T cells sorted from blood. Stated subset: CD45RA-negative fraction. The receptors shown here come from a man between 18 and 29 years old in good health.

The rearrangement uses TRBV5-4 and TRBJ1-2; the match to TRBD1 covers 10 bases. The V and J ends lost 4 bases and 8 bases, in that order; junction bases with no gene match: 8. This CDR3 contains 14 residues. In germline, CDR1 is SGHNT, CDR2 YYREEE (reference sequence). CDR3: CASSPPGTGVGYTF. The CDR3 DNA reads as TGTGCCAGCAGCCCCCCCGGGACAGGGGTCGGCTACACCTTC.

This clone has only a few counts. A read error may account for a junction end that differs from germline. The rearrangement uses TRBV7-2 and TRBJ2-3; the D is unclear. The germline CDR1 and CDR2 sequences are SGHTA and FQGNSA. The CDR3 is made up of 12 amino acids. The CDR3 nucleotides read TGTGCCAGCAGCGTAGCACGGGATACGCAGTATTTT. It codes for CASSVARDTQYF.

The rearrangement uses TRBV5-1 and TRBJ2-2, with a tentative D call TRBD1 (5 bases). V lost 0 bases and J 3 bases, leaving 9 bases between the germline ends. CDR1 is SGHRS, CDR2 YFSETQ, per germline. This CDR3 spans 15 amino acids. In nucleotides, the CDR3 is TGCGCCAGCAGCTTGGCCAGGGTTGACACCGGGGAGCTGTTTTTT. Residues: CASSLARVDTGELFF.

The V and J genes are TRBV7-3 and TRBJ2-5; D is unclear. Deletions cut 2 bases from V and 1 base from J, with 5 bases between. This CDR3 comprises 13 residues. Germline-derived CDR1 and CDR2 are SGHTA and FQGTGA. This chain's CDR3 is CASSLLPQETQYF. The CDR3 DNA reads TGTGCCAGCAGCTTATTACCCCAAGAGACCCAGTACTTC. The variable domain in full, with the rest retrieved from reference TRBV7-3 and TRBJ2-5, is GAGVSQTPSNKVTEKGKYVELRCDPISGHTALYWYRQSLGQGPEFLIYFQGTGAADDSGLPNDRFFAVRPEGSVSTLKIQRTERGDSAVYLCASSLLPQETQYFGPGTRLLVL.

The V and J genes are TRBV19 and TRBJ2-1; 11 nucleotides agree with TRBD1. This CDR3 region has 15 residues. Germline V gene lookup returns CDR1 LNHDA and CDR2 SQIVND (reference sequence). After removal of 3 bases from V and 5 bases from J, the junction contained 3 bases not matched to a gene. CDR3 DNA: TGTGCCAGTAGTATCGGACAGGGGGCCGACAATGAGCAGTTCTTC. This encodes CASSIGQGADNEQFF. Full variable domain (rest looked up from reference TRBV19 and TRBJ2-1): DGGITQSPKYLFRKEGQNVTLSCEQNLNHDAMYWYRQDPGQGLRLIYYSQIVNDFQKGDIAEGYSVSREKKESFPLTVTSAQKNPTAFYLCASSIGQGADNEQFFGPGTRLTVL.

The chain joins TRBV11-3 to TRBJ1-1, with TRBD1 as a possible D gene (5 bases). Looked up from germline, CDR1 is SGHNT and CDR2 is YENEEA. V was shortened by 3 bases and J by 2 bases, with 19 bases between the two germline ends. The CDR3 has 17 amino acids. DNA for the CDR3: TGTGCCAGCAGCTTTCAGTTGCAGGGAGCCCTAAACACTGAAGCTTTCTTT. Its protein product is CASSFQLQGALNTEAFF. The variable domain in full, with the rest retrieved from reference TRBV11-3 and TRBJ1-1, is EAGVVQSPRYKIIEKKQPVAFWCNPISGHNTLYWYLQNLGQGPELLIRYENEEAVDDSQLPKDRFSAERLKGVDSTLKIQPAELGDSAVYLCASSFQLQGALNTEAFFGQGTRLTVV.

The chain recombines TRBV7-2 with TRBJ2-7; 7 bases fit TRBD2. Unmatched junction bases numbered 6, after V lost 6 bases and J lost 1 base. In germline, CDR1 is SGHTA, CDR2 FQGNSA. CDR3 length equals 14 residues. The CDR3 DNA reads as TGTGCCAGCAGACGTACAGCGGGATCCTACGAGCAGTACTTC. This encodes CASRRTAGSYEQYF.

This clone was recorded once. The rearrangement joins TRBV19 to TRBJ1-6, with a weak D call TRBD1 (5 bases). From germline, CDR1 is LNHDA and CDR2 SQIVND (reference sequence). Trimming cost V 3 bases and J 6 bases, with 15 bases left between them. This CDR3 comprises 16 residues. The CDR3: CASSINTGTANSPLHF. The DNA of the CDR3 is TGTGCCAGTAGTATTAATACCGGGACGGCTAATTCACCCCTCCACTTT.

CDR3: CASSLPGLIQETQYF. CDR3 DNA sequence: TGTGCCAGCAGCTTGCCCGGACTGATACAAGAGACCCAGTACTTC. This chain joins TRBV5-4 and TRBJ2-5; D is perhaps TRBD2 (5 bases). The CDR3 extends over 15 amino acids. Germline CDR1 and CDR2: SGHNT and YYREEE (reference sequence). Trimming removed 1 base from V and 2 bases from J, with 12 bases in between.

The rearrangement uses TRBV19 and TRBJ1-5; 7 nucleotides line up with TRBD1. This CDR3 spans 15 amino acids. Per the germline V gene, CDR1 is LNHDA and CDR2 is SQIVND (reference sequence). Trimming removed 4 bases from V and 3 bases from J; junction bases left unmatched: 6. CDR3 region: CASSTKDRNNQPQHF. The CDR3 coding sequence is TGTGCCAGTAGTACTAAGGACAGGAACAATCAGCCCCAGCATTTT.

The rearrangement uses TRBV2 and TRBJ2-3; TRBD2 aligns across 12 bases. J gave up 1 base and V 7 bases, and 0 bases lay outside the gene matches. The CDR3 sequence is 14 residues long. The germline gives CDR1 SNHLY, CDR2 FYNNEI. This CDR3 is CASTSGRGTDTQYF. The CDR3 DNA reads as TGTGCCAGCACTAGCGGGAGGGGCACAGATACGCAGTATTTT. Together with reference TRBV2 and TRBJ2-3, the CDR3 gives the full variable domain: EPEVTQTPSHQVTQMGQEVILRCVPISNHLYFYWYRQILGQKVEFLVSFYNNEISEKSEIFDDQFSVERPDGSNFTLKIRSTKLEDSAMYFCASTSGRGTDTQYFGPGTRLTVL.

This clone showed up just a few times. The chain combines TRBV19 with TRBJ1-5, with TRBD1 as a possible D gene (6 bases). The CDR3 runs 14 residues. From germline, CDR1 is LNHDA and CDR2 SQIVND (reference sequence). Trimming removed 3 bases from V and 3 bases from J, with 9 bases in between. CDR3 in DNA: TGTGCCAGTAGTATCGGACAGATCAATCAGCCCCAGCATTTT. Protein: CASSIGQINQPQHF.

The genes are TRBV7-2 and TRBJ2-7; TRBD2 is a possible D gene (6 bases). The CDR3 totals 13 residues. Germline CDR1 SGHTA, CDR2 FQGNSA. V was cut by 5 bases and J by 7 bases, with 15 bases left in between. This chain's CDR3 is CASSVGGRAEQYF. CDR3 bases: TGTGCCAGCAGCGTGGGGGGACGGGCAGAGCAGTACTTC.

This chain uses TRBV28 with TRBJ1-2; unclear D gene. V lost 2 bases and J 6 bases, leaving 10 bases between the germline ends. The CDR3 contains 13 residues. Germline-derived CDR1 and CDR2 are MDHEN and SYDVKM. This CDR3 is CASSLRARDGYTF. CDR3 in DNA: TGTGCCAGCAGTTTAAGGGCGCGGGATGGCTACACCTTC.

The chain employs TRBV6-1 and TRBJ1-1; D gene ambiguous. The germline gives CDR1 MNHNS, CDR2 SASEGT. The V gene lost 7 bases and the J gene lost 5 bases, with 8 bases spanning the gap. The CDR3 has 11 residues. The CDR3 DNA reads as TGTGCCAGCATGACGAGTACTGAAGCTTTCTTT. This codes for CASMTSTEAFF.

The CDR3 region is CASSPWGGNRGYTF. CDR3 DNA: TGTGCCAGCAGCCCCTGGGGGGGGAACCGTGGCTACACCTTC. J is TRBJ1-2 and V is TRBV5-6, with D tentatively TRBD1 (5 bases). V shed 4 bases and J shed 7 bases, with 17 bases lying between them. The CDR3 consists of 14 residues. The V gene's germline CDR1 is SGHDT and CDR2 YYEEEE.

The V call is TRBV6-5, the J call TRBJ2-7, with D maybe TRBD1 (5 bases). CDR3 length: 12 residues. From germline, CDR1 is MNHEY and CDR2 SVGAGI. Trimming removed 7 bases from V and 7 bases from J, with 14 bases in between. This CDR3 is CASTNRQSEQYF. CDR3 DNA: TGTGCCAGCACAAATCGACAGTCGGAGCAGTACTTC.

On this clone itself: Other nucleotide sequences from this sample produce the same CDR3. The chain recombines TRBV7-2 with TRBJ2-2; D ambiguous. The CDR3 length is 12 residues. Trimming removed 1 base at V and 7 bases at J, with 4 bases between. The germline gives CDR1 SGHTA, CDR2 FQGNSA. The CDR3 protein is CASSLGIGELFF. For the CDR3, the DNA is TGTGCCAGCAGCTTAGGTATCGGGGAGCTGTTTTTT.

The chain has TRBV6-5 and TRBJ2-7; tentatively, D is TRBD2 (6 bases). Germline V gives CDR1 MNHEY, CDR2 SVGAGI. The CDR3 is 14 amino acids. The ends were cut back, 0 bases at V and 6 bases at J, with 12 bases in the middle. The CDR3 DNA is TGTGCCAGCAGTTACTCGGGACTCGGGGGCGAGCAGTACTTC. It is translated as CASSYSGLGGEQYF.

V usage is TRBV2 and J usage is TRBJ2-7, with no clear D. This CDR3 region has 12 residues. V was shortened by 6 bases and J by 6 bases, with 12 bases between the two germline ends. Germline V gene data show CDR1 as SNHLY and CDR2 as FYNNEI. The CDR3: CASSRRRVEQYF. As DNA, the CDR3 is TGTGCCAGCAGCCGGCGCCGGGTCGAGCAGTACTTC.

The J gene is TRBJ2-3, the V gene TRBV5-1; 10 bases fit TRBD2. V was pared by 4 bases and J by 2 bases, with 4 bases of the junction left unmatched. This CDR3 comprises 15 residues. Looked up from germline, CDR1 is SGHRS and CDR2 is YFSETQ. The CDR3 bases are TGCGCCAGCAGCACCGGACTAGCGGTCACAGATACGCAGTATTTT. It specifies CASSTGLAVTDTQYF.